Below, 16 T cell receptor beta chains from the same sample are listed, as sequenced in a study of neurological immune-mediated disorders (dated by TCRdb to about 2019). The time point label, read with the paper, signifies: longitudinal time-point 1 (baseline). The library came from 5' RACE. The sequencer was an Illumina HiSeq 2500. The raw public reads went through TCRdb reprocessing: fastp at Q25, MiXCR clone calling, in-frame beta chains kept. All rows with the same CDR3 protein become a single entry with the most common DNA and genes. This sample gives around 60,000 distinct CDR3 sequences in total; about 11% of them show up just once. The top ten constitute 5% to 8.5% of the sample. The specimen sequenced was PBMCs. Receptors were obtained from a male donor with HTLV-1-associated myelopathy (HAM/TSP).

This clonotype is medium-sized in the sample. As DNA, the CDR3 is TGTGCCAGCAGTTACTCTGGGTGGAAGGATGAGCAGTTCTTC. This encodes CASSYSGWKDEQFF. The chain combines TRBV6-2 or TRBV6-3 with TRBJ2-1; no reliable D call. The CDR3 runs to 14 residues. V lost 0 bases to trimming and J lost 8 bases, with 11 bases between them. Germline V gives CDR1 MNHEY, CDR2 SVGEGT.

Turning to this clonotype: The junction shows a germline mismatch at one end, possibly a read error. The CDR3 coding sequence is TGTGCCAACAGTTTATCTTCGACTGGGATGAACACTGAAGCTTTCTTT. It translates to CANSLSSTGMNTEAFF. This chain joins TRBV28 and TRBJ1-1; D unresolved. CDR1 MDHEN and CDR2 SYDVKM come from the germline V gene. This CDR3 is 16 amino acids long.

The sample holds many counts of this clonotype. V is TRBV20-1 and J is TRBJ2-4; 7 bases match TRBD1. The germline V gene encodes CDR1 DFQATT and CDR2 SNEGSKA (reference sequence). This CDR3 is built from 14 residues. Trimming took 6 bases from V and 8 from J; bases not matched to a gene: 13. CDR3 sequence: CSAVETGLIDIQYF. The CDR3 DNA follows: TGCAGTGCCGTCGAGACAGGGTTAATTGACATTCAGTACTTC.

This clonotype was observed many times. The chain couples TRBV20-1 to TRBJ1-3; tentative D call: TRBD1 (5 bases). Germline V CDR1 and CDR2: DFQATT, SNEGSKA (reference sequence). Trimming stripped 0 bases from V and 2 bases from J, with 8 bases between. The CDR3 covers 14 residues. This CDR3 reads CSAREGGTGNTIYF. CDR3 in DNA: TGCAGTGCTAGAGAGGGGGGTACTGGAAACACCATATATTTT.

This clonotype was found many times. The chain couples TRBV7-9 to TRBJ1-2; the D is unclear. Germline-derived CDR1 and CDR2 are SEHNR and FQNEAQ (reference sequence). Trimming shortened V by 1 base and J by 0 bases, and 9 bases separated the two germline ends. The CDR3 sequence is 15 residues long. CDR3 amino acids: CASSLELGSNYGYTF. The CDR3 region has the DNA TGTGCCAGCAGCTTAGAGTTGGGATCTAACTATGGCTACACCTTC.

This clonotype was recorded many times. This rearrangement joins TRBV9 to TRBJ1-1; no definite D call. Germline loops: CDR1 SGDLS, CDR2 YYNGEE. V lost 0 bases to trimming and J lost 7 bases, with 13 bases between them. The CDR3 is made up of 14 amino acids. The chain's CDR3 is CASSVGVASIEAFF. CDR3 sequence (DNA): TGTGCCAGCAGCGTAGGGGTGGCCTCGATTGAAGCTTTCTTT. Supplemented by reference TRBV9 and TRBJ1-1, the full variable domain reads DSGVTQTPKHLITATGQRVTLRCSPRSGDLSVYWYQQSLDQGLQFLIQYYNGEERAKGNILERFSAQQFPDLHSELNLSSLELGDSALYFCASSVGVASIEAFFGQGTRLTVV.

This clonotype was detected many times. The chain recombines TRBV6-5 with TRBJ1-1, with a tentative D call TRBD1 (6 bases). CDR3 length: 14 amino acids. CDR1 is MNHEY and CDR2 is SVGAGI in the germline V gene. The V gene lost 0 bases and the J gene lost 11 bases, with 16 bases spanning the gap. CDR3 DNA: TGTGCCAGCAGTTACTCGGGGCAGGGGATGGGGGCTTTCTTT. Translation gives CASSYSGQGMGAFF.

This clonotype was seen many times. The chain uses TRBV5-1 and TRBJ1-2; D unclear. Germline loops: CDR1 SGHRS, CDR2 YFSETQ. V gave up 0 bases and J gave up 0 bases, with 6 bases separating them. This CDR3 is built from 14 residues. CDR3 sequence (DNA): TGCGCCAGCAGCTTGGCCGCGGCTAACTATGGCTACACCTTC. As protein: CASSLAAANYGYTF.

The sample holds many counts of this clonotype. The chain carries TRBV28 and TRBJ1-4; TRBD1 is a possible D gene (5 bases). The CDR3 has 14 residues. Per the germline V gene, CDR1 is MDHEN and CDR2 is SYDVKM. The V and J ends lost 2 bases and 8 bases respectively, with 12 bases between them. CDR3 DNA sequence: TGTGCCAGCAGTTTACAGGGAAAGAGGGAAAAACTGTTTTTT. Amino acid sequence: CASSLQGKREKLFF.

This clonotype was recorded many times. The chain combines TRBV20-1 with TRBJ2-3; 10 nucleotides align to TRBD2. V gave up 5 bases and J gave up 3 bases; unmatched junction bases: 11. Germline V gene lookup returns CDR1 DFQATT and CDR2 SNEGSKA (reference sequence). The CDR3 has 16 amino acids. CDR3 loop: CSAGTPTSGKTDTQYF. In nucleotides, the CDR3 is TGCAGTGCTGGAACCCCCACTAGCGGGAAAACAGATACGCAGTATTTT.

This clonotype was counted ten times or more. The CDR3 sequence is CASRGATEAFF. The CDR3 DNA is TGTGCCAGCCGGGGGGCGACTGAAGCTTTCTTT. The chain employs TRBV6-6 and TRBJ1-1, with D possibly being TRBD1 (6 bases). This CDR3 is built from 11 residues. Germline assignment: CDR1 MNHNY and CDR2 SVGAGI (reference sequence). V was clipped by 8 bases and J by 5 bases, with 9 bases between them.

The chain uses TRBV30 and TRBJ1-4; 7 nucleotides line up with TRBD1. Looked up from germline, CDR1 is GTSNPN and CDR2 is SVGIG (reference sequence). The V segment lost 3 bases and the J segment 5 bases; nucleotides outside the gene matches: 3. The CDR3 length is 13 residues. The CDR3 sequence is CAWRTGSNEKLFF. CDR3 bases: TGTGCCTGGAGGACAGGGAGCAATGAAAAACTGTTTTTT.

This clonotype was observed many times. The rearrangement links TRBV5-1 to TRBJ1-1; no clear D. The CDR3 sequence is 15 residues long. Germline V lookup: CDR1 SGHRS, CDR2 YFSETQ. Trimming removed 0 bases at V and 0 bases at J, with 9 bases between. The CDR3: CASSLGADLNTEAFF. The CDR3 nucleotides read TGCGCCAGCAGCTTGGGGGCGGATCTGAACACTGAAGCTTTCTTT.

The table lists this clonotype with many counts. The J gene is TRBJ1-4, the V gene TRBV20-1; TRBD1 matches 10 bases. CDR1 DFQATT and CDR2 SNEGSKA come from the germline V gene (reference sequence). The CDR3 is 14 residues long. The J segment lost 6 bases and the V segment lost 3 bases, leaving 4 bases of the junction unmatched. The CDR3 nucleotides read TGCAGTGCTAGTTGGGACAGGGGTGATGAAAAACTGTTTTTT. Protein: CSASWDRGDEKLFF.

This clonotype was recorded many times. CDR3: CASSVGSRRTDTEAFF. Here the CDR3 DNA reads TGTGCCAGCAGCGTAGGAAGCCGAAGGACAGACACTGAAGCTTTCTTT. The chain couples TRBV9 to TRBJ1-1, with D possibly matching TRBD1 (6 bases). The germline CDR1 and CDR2 sequences are SGDLS and YYNGEE. CDR3 length equals 16 residues. Trimming cost V 0 bases and J 3 bases, with 15 bases left between them.

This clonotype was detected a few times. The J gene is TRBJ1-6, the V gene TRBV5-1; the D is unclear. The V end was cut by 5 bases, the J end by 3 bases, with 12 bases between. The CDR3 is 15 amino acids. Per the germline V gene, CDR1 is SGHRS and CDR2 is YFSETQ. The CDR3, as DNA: TGCGCCAGCAGTATGGACGGTCGCTATAATTCACCCCTCCACTTT. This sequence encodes CASSMDGRYNSPLHF.